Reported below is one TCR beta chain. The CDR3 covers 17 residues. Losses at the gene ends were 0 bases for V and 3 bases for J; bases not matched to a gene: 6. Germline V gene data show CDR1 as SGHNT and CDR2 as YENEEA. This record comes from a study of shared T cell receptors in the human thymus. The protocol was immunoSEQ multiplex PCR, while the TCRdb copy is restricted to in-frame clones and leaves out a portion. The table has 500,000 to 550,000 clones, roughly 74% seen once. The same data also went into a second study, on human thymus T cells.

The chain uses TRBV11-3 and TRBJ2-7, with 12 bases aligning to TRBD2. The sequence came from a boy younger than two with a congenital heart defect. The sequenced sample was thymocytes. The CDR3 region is CASSLDPRLAGVYEQYF. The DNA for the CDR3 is TGTGCCAGCAGCTTAGATCCTCGACTAGCGGGAGTCTACGAGCAGTACTTC.